This T cell receptor (beta chain) was retrieved from a study of shared clonotypes between healthy human individuals. This CDR3 spans 16 amino acids. Several immunoSEQ plates held equal portions of the genomic DNA taken from each subset. Profiled with immunoSEQ multiplex PCR; TCRdb holds only in-frame clones, not every one. The sample records under 2.5 million clones, roughly 90% being singletons. This clone appeared once. CD4+ cells were split into CD45RA+ naive and CD45RA-negative memory subsets. V usage is TRBV1 and J usage is TRBJ1-2; the table calls TRBD1, which could not be checked here. TRBV1 is designated a pseudogene. The receptor was isolated from a man aged 18-30 years in good health. Some clones in this sample may be carry-over from other donors' samples. The sample was naive CD4+ T cells from PBMCs. This sample's subset: CD45RA+ positively selected. The CDR3 DNA is TGCACCAGCAGCCAATGGGGCAGGGGCCTTTCCTATGGCTACACCTTC. This encodes CTSSQWGRGLSYGYTF.